Sequencing of this TCR beta chain was carried out in a study of patients and donors after allogeneic stem cell transplantation (dated by TCRdb to about 2020). On this clonotype itself: Its cognate antigen has yet to be identified. Base qualities are not provided; no much larger clone lies one nucleotide away.

Compared with germline, V lacks 0 bases and J lacks 0 bases; bases without a gene match: 7. The CDR3 has 17 amino acids, counting the end cysteine and phenylalanine. Of all the DNA, just the CDR3 is kept, 51 bases in frame from base 1. Preparation of the library involved RT-PCR. The instrument was a NextSeq 550. TCRdb cleaned the public reads at Q25 with fastp, built clones with MiXCR and kept in-frame beta chains. Each CDR3 protein gets just one entry, which takes the most common genes and DNA from the rows behind it. The sample table holds about 410,000 distinct CDR3 sequences, of which 16% were seen once. The ten largest clones capture around 7.2% of the sample.

This receptor chain uses TRBV12-3 or TRBV12-4 and TRBJ2-7, with 8 middle bases fitting TRBD2. Specimen: blood, either unsorted or a sorted T cell fraction (not recorded which). This clonotype was obtained from a human donor who was either an allogeneic HSCT recipient or a stem cell or donor lymphocyte infusion donor (not recorded which). It is not recorded whose cells these are; they may come from a transplant donor. CDR3 region: CASSLAGGGTTSYEQYF. The sequenced DNA is TGTGCCAGCAGTTTAGCAGGCGGGGGGACCACCTCCTACGAGCAGTACTTC.